These T cell receptor beta chains were read from a single sample in a study of blood T cells in healthy people across ages. A single record per CDR3 protein comes from TCRdb applying MiXCR to the 5' RACE reads. The sample shows about 1.8 million distinct CDR3 sequences, just under 50% of them seen only once. The source material was blood. The source is a woman between 40 and 50 years old in good health. Each CDR3 is given with its conserved first and last residue. Each record gives: clone size, J gene, D gene, V gene, CDR3 protein, CDR3 DNA. D genes are given only for firm matches. Only part of the rows carry a size: once, few, many, or a class if the clone is expanded.

clone_size: once
j_call: TRBJ2-5
d_call: NA
v_call: TRBV11-1
cdr3_aa: CASSFPTPRLAPGGQQETQYF
cdr3_nt: TGTGCCAGCAGCTTCCCGACGCCCAGACTAGCACCCGGGGGGCAACAGGAGACCCAGTACTTC

clone_size: few
j_call: TRBJ1-2
d_call: NA
v_call: TRBV25-1
cdr3_aa: CASSEYGSAGYGYTF
cdr3_nt: TGTGCCAGCAGTGAATATGGATCTGCAGGCTATGGCTACACCTTC

clone_size: once
j_call: TRBJ2-5
d_call: NA
v_call: TRBV20-1
cdr3_aa: CSGVRDNQETQYF
cdr3_nt: TGCAGTGGTGTCCGGGACAACCAAGAGACCCAGTACTTC

clone_size: NA
j_call: TRBJ2-7
d_call: NA
v_call: TRBV20-1
cdr3_aa: CSAPQGGASYYEQYF
cdr3_nt: TGCAGTGCTCCCCAGGGGGGCGCGTCGTATTACGAGCAGTACTTC

clone_size: few
j_call: TRBJ1-6
d_call: TRBD1
v_call: TRBV20-1
cdr3_aa: CSAKRDRVNSPLHF
cdr3_nt: TGCAGTGCGAAGAGGGACAGGGTGAATTCACCCCTCCACTTT

clone_size: NA
j_call: TRBJ2-5
d_call: NA
v_call: TRBV5-6
cdr3_aa: CAGSFPEGVWETQYF
cdr3_nt: TGTGCCGGCAGCTTCCCGGAGGGGGTATGGGAGACCCAGTACTTC

clone_size: NA
j_call: TRBJ2-5
d_call: NA
v_call: TRBV11-2
cdr3_aa: CASSLVFFKGRTQETQYF
cdr3_nt: TGTGCCAGCAGCTTAGTTTTTTTTAAAGGGCGGACCCAAGAGACCCAGTACTTC

clone_size: NA
j_call: TRBJ2-7
d_call: NA
v_call: TRBV20-1
cdr3_aa: CSARETGATGPSYEQYF
cdr3_nt: TGCAGTGCTAGAGAAACGGGGGCAACCGGCCCCTCCTACGAGCAGTACTTC

clone_size: NA
j_call: TRBJ2-3
d_call: NA
v_call: TRBV2
cdr3_aa: CASRDGPVADTQYF
cdr3_nt: TGTGCCAGCAGAGACGGACCCGTCGCAGATACGCAGTATTTT

clone_size: NA
j_call: TRBJ1-5
d_call: TRBD1
v_call: TRBV16
cdr3_aa: CASSRGTAVNQPQHF
cdr3_nt: TGTGCCAGCAGCCGGGGGACAGCGGTTAATCAGCCCCAGCATTTT

clone_size: NA
j_call: TRBJ1-2
d_call: TRBD1
v_call: TRBV29-1
cdr3_aa: CSAAGQGTFYGNTF
cdr3_nt: TGCAGCGCCGCGGGACAGGGGACTTTCTATGGCAACACCTTC

clone_size: NA
j_call: TRBJ1-5
d_call: NA
v_call: TRBV20-1
cdr3_aa: CSASLAGANQPQHF
cdr3_nt: TGCAGTGCTAGTCTCGCCGGGGCGAATCAGCCCCAGCATTTT

clone_size: NA
j_call: TRBJ2-3
d_call: TRBD2
v_call: TRBV4-1
cdr3_aa: CASSQDPGLAGDTTDTQYF
cdr3_nt: TGCGCCAGCAGCCAAGATCCGGGACTAGCGGGGGACACCACAGATACGCAGTATTTT

clone_size: NA
j_call: TRBJ1-1
d_call: NA
v_call: TRBV4-2
cdr3_aa: CASSQDPSGQLNTEAFF
cdr3_nt: TGTGCCAGCAGCCAAGATCCCTCGGGCCAGTTGAACACTGAAGCTTTCTTT

clone_size: NA
j_call: TRBJ2-5
d_call: NA
v_call: TRBV28
cdr3_aa: CASLAEGQQTQYF
cdr3_nt: TGTGCCAGCTTAGCGGAGGGGCAACAGACCCAGTACTTC

clone_size: NA
j_call: TRBJ1-2
d_call: NA
v_call: TRBV20-1
cdr3_aa: CSADEPAGWRYTF
cdr3_nt: TGCAGTGCCGACGAACCGGCAGGTTGGCGCTACACCTTC